This is a list of T cell receptor beta chains from one sample in a study of blood T cell repertoires in COVID-19. This table comes from immunoSEQ multiplex PCR, and its TCRdb copy is limited to in-frame clones, with some not included. The sample lists about 320,000 clones; more than 75% were seen once. The sequenced material came from PBMCs or T cells enriched from blood (not recorded which). The receptors stem from a woman between 18 and 29 years old who had recovered from COVID-19. CDR3s include the opening cysteine and the closing phenylalanine or tryptophan. The D gene is left open where the match is weak. Clone size is stated in some rows and not others, as once, few, many or a class when expanded.

NA	TRBJ2-2	TRBV27	TRBD2	CASSLEGLAGAGELFF	TGTGCCAGCAGTTTAGAAGGACTAGCGGGAGCCGGGGAGCTGTTTTTT
NA	TRBJ1-2	TRBV3-1/TRBV3-2	NA	CASASIGNGYTF	TGTGCCAGCGCAAGTATCGGGAACGGCTACACCTTC
NA	TRBJ1-5	TRBV24-1	NA	CATSDKGDQPQHF	TGTGCCACCAGTGATAAAGGAGATCAGCCCCAGCATTTT
NA	TRBJ2-7	TRBV28	NA	CASSSLQGLRIYEQYF	TGTGCCAGCAGTTCTCTCCAGGGCCTAAGGATCTACGAGCAGTACTTC
many	TRBJ1-6	TRBV11-3	NA	CASSLNSYNSPLHF	TGTGCCAGCAGCTTAAACAGCTATAATTCACCCCTCCACTTT
NA	TRBJ1-6	TRBV19	TRBD1	CASSSLAGGNSPLHF	TGTGCCAGTAGTTCCCTGGCAGGGGGGAATTCACCCCTCCACTTT
NA	TRBJ1-2	TRBV30	NA	CAWSTPVRYGYTF	TGTGCCTGGTCTACCCCCGTTCGCTATGGCTACACCTTC
NA	TRBJ2-1	TRBV5-1	TRBD1	CASSWDRAYNEQFF	TGCGCCAGCAGCTGGGACAGGGCCTACAATGAGCAGTTCTTC
NA	TRBJ2-3	TRBV9	TRBD1	CASSVGTGSSTDTQYF	TGTGCCAGCAGCGTAGGGACAGGCTCGAGCACAGATACGCAGTATTTT
many	TRBJ1-1	TRBV19	TRBD1	CASIPRGRGKTEAFF	TGTGCCAGTATCCCCCGGGGCAGGGGGAAAACTGAAGCTTTCTTT
once	TRBJ1-1	TRBV3-1/TRBV3-2	NA	CASSQEGIFGFMNTEAFF	TGTGCCAGCAGCCAGGAGGGGATTTTCGGGTTCATGAACACTGAAGCTTTCTTT
NA	TRBJ2-7	TRBV15	NA	CATSRDISQQAEQYF	TGTGCCACCAGCAGAGATATCAGCCAGCAGGCCGAGCAGTACTTC
few	TRBJ2-1	TRBV2	NA	CASSEAQGSGFNEQFF	TGTGCCAGCAGTGAAGCGCAGGGGTCGGGATTCAATGAGCAGTTCTTC
NA	TRBJ1-1	TRBV9	NA	CASSVDPGRGTEAFF	TGTGCCAGCAGCGTAGATCCGGGTAGGGGCACTGAAGCTTTCTTT
NA	TRBJ1-2	TRBV30	NA	CAWSVQERSWGYTF	TGTGCCTGGAGTGTACAGGAGAGATCGTGGGGCTACACCTTC
once	TRBJ2-1	TRBV9	NA	CASSVDDSSYNEQFF	TGTGCCAGCAGCGTAGATGATAGCTCCTACAATGAGCAGTTCTTC
NA	TRBJ1-6	TRBV3-1/TRBV3-2	NA	CASSPNPWGENSPLHF	TGTGCCAGCAGCCCCAATCCTTGGGGCGAAAATTCACCCCTCCACTTT
NA	TRBJ2-5	TRBV6-5	NA	CASSLVPQETQYF	TGTGCCAGCAGTTTAGTTCCCCAAGAGACCCAGTACTTC
NA	TRBJ1-4	TRBV5-1	TRBD1	CASSEGQFGTNEKLFF	TGCGCCAGCAGCGAGGGACAGTTTGGAACTAATGAAAAACTGTTTTTT
NA	TRBJ1-6	TRBV5-1	NA	CASSDRQSPFYNSPLHF	TGCGCCAGCAGCGATAGACAGTCACCATTCTATAATTCACCCCTCCACTTT
few	TRBJ1-2	TRBV28	TRBD1	CASSLRIRQGVGYGYTF	TGTGCCAGCAGTCTTCGAATCCGACAGGGGGTTGGCTATGGCTACACCTTC
NA	TRBJ2-1	TRBV7-2	TRBD2	CASRWGLAGTGEQFF	TGTGCCAGCAGATGGGGACTAGCCGGAACAGGGGAGCAGTTCTTC
once	TRBJ1-4	TRBV15	NA	CATSIFPSDATNEKLFF	TGTGCCACCAGCATTTTCCCCAGCGATGCAACTAATGAAAAACTGTTTTTT
once	TRBJ2-3	TRBV12-3/TRBV12-4	NA	CASRRLSTDTQYF	TGTGCCAGCAGGCGGCTCAGCACAGATACGCAGTATTTT
NA	TRBJ2-6	TRBV7-3	NA	CASSFMSSGANVLTF	TGTGCCAGCAGCTTCATGAGCTCTGGGGCCAACGTCCTGACTTTC
NA	TRBJ2-7	TRBV2	TRBD1	CASSSRTGGSEQYF	TGTGCCAGCAGCTCCCGGACAGGGGGCAGCGAGCAGTACTTC
many	TRBJ1-2	TRBV27	NA	CASSLVTGNNYGYTF	TGTGCCAGCAGTTTAGTTACAGGGAATAACTATGGCTACACCTTC
NA	TRBJ2-5	TRBV9	TRBD1	CASSVGQGAKTQYF	TGTGCCAGCAGCGTAGGCCAGGGGGCTAAGACCCAGTACTTC
NA	TRBJ1-1	TRBV28	NA	CASGVGEGLDTEAFF	TGTGCCAGCGGCGTAGGAGAAGGCCTTGACACTGAAGCTTTCTTT
NA	TRBJ2-3	TRBV7-2	TRBD2	CASSLGGLELDTQYF	TGTGCCAGCAGCTTAGGGGGACTAGAGTTAGATACGCAGTATTTT
NA	TRBJ1-1	TRBV4-1	NA	CASRLREDLNTEAFF	TGCGCCAGCAGACTCAGGGAAGATCTGAACACTGAAGCTTTCTTT